A single T cell receptor (beta chain) is shown here with its context. The entry originates in a study of blood T cell repertoires in COVID-19. The overall study: Sample material is recorded as cDNA or gDNA derived from T cells, B-cell-depleted T cells, or PBMCs.

The data were produced by immunoSEQ multiplex PCR, yet TCRdb's version contains in-frame clones alone and is incomplete. The sample carries fewer than 300,000 clones, around 88% recorded once. Cohorts were assigned according to the clinical history that participants reported. This sequence was found in a woman aged 40 to 49 with acute COVID-19. What was sequenced was PBMCs or T cells enriched from blood (not recorded which).

The CDR3 sequence is CASSQDGTARYEQYF. The CDR3 DNA follows: TGTGCCAGTAGTCAAGACGGGACAGCCCGCTACGAGCAGTACTTC. J is TRBJ2-7 and V is TRBV19; 7 bases match TRBD1. The CDR3 runs 15 residues. Germline loops: CDR1 LNHDA, CDR2 SQIVND (reference sequence). V lost 5 bases to trimming and J lost 3 bases; unmatched junction nucleotides: 10.